Sequencing of this T cell receptor (beta chain) was carried out in a study of CD8+ T cells in alopecia areata. On the study more broadly: The drug, oral tofacitinib, was given to treated patients at 5 to 10 mg twice daily. Among treated patients, severity was scored by affected scalp area percentage.

V was pared by 7 bases and J by 8 bases, with 7 bases of the junction left unmatched. Per the germline V gene, CDR1 is MNHEY and CDR2 is SVGAGI. This CDR3 is 13 amino acids long. A word on this clone: Its specificity is not known.

Overall study results and limits: Scalp clonality, along with expanded CD8+ clones among the top 100, was significantly decreased by tofacitinib. There was only one nonresponder, so it was unclear how baseline CD8+ expansion relates to response.

Specified treatment: oral pan-JAK inhibitor, 5-10 mg twice daily. Following RNA extraction, reverse transcription yielded cDNA that acted as the sequencing template. Sequencing used immunoSEQ multiplex PCR; TCRdb keeps in-frame clones, though not all of them. This table holds some 190,000 clones, roughly half found once. This TCR came from a human donor with alopecia areata. Specimen: CD8+ T cells sorted from blood, collected around week 54, from a patient treated with tofacitinib. The chain joins TRBV6-5 to TRBJ2-1, with 8 positions matching TRBD2. The CDR3 DNA sequence: TGTGCCAGCACCCCCCCCGGGGGGGATGAGCAGTTCTTC. It specifies CASTPPGGDEQFF.